This T cell receptor (beta chain) was sequenced in a study of cytomegalovirus exposure and HLA in healthy donors. Study-level findings and limits: Most of the CMV-associated TCR beta chains (in a later analysis) appeared to be HLA-restricted. Donors were assumed by presence/absence analyses to have roughly uniform sequencing depth.

The PCR used 60 Vbeta and 13 Jbeta primers. Repertoires were generated with immunoSEQ multiplex PCR, while TCRdb's copy carries only in-frame clones and drops some. The sample lists fewer than 250,000 clones, nearly 80% occurring once. With 3 bases removed from V and 7 bases from J, the gap between germline ends came to 18 bases. This CDR3 has 15 amino acids. Germline values: CDR1 GTSNPN, CDR2 SVGIG (reference sequence). A remark on this clone: Its antigen remains unidentified.

Sequencing was performed on PBMCs. This sequence was found in a male donor in good health and CMV-seronegative. V usage is TRBV30 and J usage is TRBJ1-4; the D is unclear. The CDR3, as DNA: TGTGCCTGGAGCCGGATCCAGGTTTTGGGTGAAAAACTGTTTTTT. Protein: CAWSRIQVLGEKLFF.